The text below deals with one T cell receptor beta chain. Its antigen is unidentified. Clones were sequenced by immunoSEQ multiplex PCR, and TCRdb holds only the in-frame ones, with some missing. Among over 750,000 clones listed, 96% were seen once. This sample was included in a study of shared clonotypes between healthy human individuals. For the study at large: Each donor contributed plates that comprised three CD4 naive, three CD4 memory, two CD8 naive and one CD8 memory. Overall study findings and caveats: Memory subsets generally showed lower estimated richness than naive subsets. An effect of sequencing depth on clonotype sharing among donors was expected. Represented diversity (both genetic and exposure-history) was limited by the small number of donors.

Naive CD8 cells lacked CD45RO and underwent positive selection for CCR7, leaving out terminally differentiated effector memory CD45RA+ cells. This receptor was taken from a man aged 25-45 years in good health. Sequencing input: naive CD8+ T cells sorted from blood.

The CDR3 DNA reads TGCGCCAGCAGCCAAGGGTTAGGGACAAACGAGCAGTACTTC. This translates into CASSQGLGTNEQYF. The V gene is TRBV4-1, the J gene TRBJ2-7; possible D gene TRBD1, 6 bases. The CDR3 has 14 amino acids. Per germline, CDR1 MGHRA and CDR2 YSYEKL. The V and J ends lost 1 base and 5 bases respectively, with 12 bases between them.